A single T cell receptor (beta chain) is shown here with its context. The authors' processing: Researchers report that nucleated cell counts were estimated from reference gene primer amplification. TCRdb's table, derived via immunoSEQ multiplex PCR, lists solely in-frame clones and lacks some. V, J and clone size are taken as reported in that table, and D and trimming were inferred from the DNA itself. The table lists around 270,000 clones, 80% to 85% of them singletons. This record belongs to a study of blood T cell repertoires in COVID-19. Study details: Sites across the United States, Italy and Spain contributed samples from acute and convalescent COVID-19. Sources were T cells, B-cell-depleted T cells, or PBMCs; the material itself was cDNA or gDNA.

The germline V gene has CDR1 SNHLY and CDR2 FYNNEI. This CDR3 has 15 amino acids. V lost 8 bases and J lost 2; bases outside the gene matches: 11. The chain couples TRBV2 to TRBJ2-7; 8 nucleotides line up with TRBD2. The sequence was obtained from a woman aged 40 to 50 who had recovered from COVID-19. The sample comprised peripheral blood. The CDR3 loop reads CASQRGGFGTYEQYF. DNA of the CDR3: TGTGCCAGCCAACGCGGGGGGTTTGGCACCTACGAGCAGTACTTC.